The 15 T cell receptor beta chains reported below all come from one sample, sequenced in a study of T cell repertoires in cytomegalovirus infection. TCRdb re-called the reads through MiXCR, storing one row per CDR3 protein. Of 250,000 to 300,000 distinct CDR3 sequences in the sample, over 8% were seen once. The specimen was PBMCs. The source of these receptors is a human donor in good health (CMV status not recorded). Some clones in this sample may be carry-over from other donors' samples.

This clonotype was detected only a few times. The chain employs TRBV29-1 and TRBJ2-1, with 10 positions matching TRBD1. The CDR3 length is 13 residues. V lost 7 bases to trimming and J lost 8 bases; unmatched junction nucleotides: 8. CDR1 SQVTM and CDR2 ANQGSEA come from the germline V gene. The CDR3 reads CSAKTGGWDEQFF. The CDR3 DNA reads TGCAGCGCCAAGACAGGGGGCTGGGATGAGCAGTTCTTC.

This clonotype was seen more than once but under ten times. This chain uses TRBV19 with TRBJ1-5; 8 bases map to TRBD1. Germline assignment: CDR1 LNHDA and CDR2 SQIVND (reference sequence). The ends lost 3 bases at V and 1 base at J; junction bases unmatched: 11. The CDR3 has 18 amino acids. CDR3 sequence (DNA): TGTGCCAGTAGTATTCCCCCCGCCAGGGGGCTAAGCAATCAGCCCCAGCATTTT. This sequence encodes CASSIPPARGLSNQPQHF.

Of note for this clonotype: The CDR3 does not close with the conserved phenylalanine or tryptophan, likely indicating a read error. The DNA is omitted, as the CDR3 cannot be located on it reliably, and the CDR3 follows TCRdb's listing. The rearrangement uses TRBV10-2 and TRBJ2-3; TRBD1, as called in the table, went unchecked against the DNA. The germline V gene encodes CDR1 WSHSY and CDR2 SAAADI. Counting both end residues, the CDR3 totals 13 amino acids. This chain's CDR3 is CASSESRDRVEYY.

The rearrangement uses TRBV3-1 and TRBJ1-3; D call uncertain. Trimming took 0 bases from V and 7 from J, leaving 7 bases between them. CDR3 length: 13 residues. CDR1 is LGHDT and CDR2 is YNNKEL in the germline V gene (reference sequence). CDR3 protein: CASSQEGSNTIYF. The CDR3 DNA is TGTGCCAGCAGCCAAGAAGGCTCGAACACCATATATTTT.

V and J are TRBV5-4 and TRBJ1-1; 7 bases line up with TRBD1. Trimming at V came to 4 bases and at J to 3 bases, leaving 9 bases not matched to a gene. This CDR3 contains 15 residues. In germline, CDR1 is SGHNT, CDR2 YYREEE (reference sequence). CDR3 amino acids: CASSLDRVRDTEAFF. The DNA for the CDR3 is TGTGCCAGCAGCCTTGACAGGGTTCGGGACACTGAAGCTTTCTTT.

The CDR3 region is CASSQEEGRLYEQYF. The CDR3 DNA reads TGTGCCAGCAGCCAAGAGGAGGGCAGACTATACGAGCAGTACTTC. The rearrangement joins TRBV4-2 to TRBJ2-7, with D possibly being TRBD2 (6 bases). The CDR3 covers 15 residues. Germline V gene lookup returns CDR1 LGHNA and CDR2 YNFKEQ. V lost 0 bases to trimming and J lost 4 bases, with 13 bases between them.

This clonotype appeared many times. V is TRBV7-2 and J is TRBJ2-7; a possible D gene is TRBD2 (5 bases). This CDR3 has 11 residues. Germline CDR1 SGHTA, CDR2 FQGNSA. V lost 1 base, J lost 7 bases, and 5 bases lay in between. DNA of the CDR3: TGTGCCAGCAGCTTAGGGAGGGAGCAGTACTTC. Residues: CASSLGREQYF.

This clonotype occurred many times. The chain carries TRBV7-2 and TRBJ1-5; TRBD1 agrees at 7 bases. J gave up 4 bases and V 2 bases, and 8 bases lay outside the gene matches. Germline assignment: CDR1 SGHTA and CDR2 FQGNSA. The CDR3 length is 16 residues. The CDR3 loop is CASSLTRTGTNQPQHF. The CDR3 DNA is TGTGCCAGCAGCTTAACCAGGACAGGAACAAATCAGCCCCAGCATTTT.

This clonotype occurred many times. This sequence joins TRBV7-2 and TRBJ2-2; 8 bases match TRBD2. This CDR3 comprises 15 residues. Trimming took 2 bases from V and 1 from J; bases not matched to a gene: 0. Germline CDR1 reads SGHTA; CDR2 reads FQGNSA. Here the CDR3 reads CASSLTSGNTGELFF. The CDR3 coding sequence is TGTGCCAGCAGCTTAACTAGCGGGAACACCGGGGAGCTGTTTTTT.

Many counts were recorded for this clonotype. The chain carries TRBV7-6 and TRBJ2-5; D remains ambiguous. The CDR3 extends over 13 amino acids. The V and J ends lost 4 bases and 5 bases respectively, with 11 bases between them. Germline V CDR1 and CDR2: SGHVS, FNYEAQ. The CDR3 coding sequence is TGTGCCAGCAGCTCCCTTAGCTGGGAGACCCAGTACTTC. It is translated as CASSSLSWETQYF.

In this sample, this clonotype turned up many times. The gene calls are TRBV20-1 and TRBJ2-1; the D gene is possibly TRBD2 (6 bases). CDR1 DFQATT and CDR2 SNEGSKA come from the germline V gene (reference sequence). The CDR3 is 15 amino acids. V shed 5 bases and J shed 0 bases, with 14 bases lying between them. The chain's CDR3 is CSAVPLGSSYNEQFF. The CDR3 DNA is TGCAGTGCTGTCCCCCTCGGGAGCTCCTACAATGAGCAGTTCTTC.

This clonotype has at least ten counts. The chain joins TRBV7-8 to TRBJ2-5, with 12 bases that match TRBD2. Trimming removed 1 base from V and 3 bases from J; junction bases left unmatched: 3. Germline CDR1 SGHVS, CDR2 FQNEAQ. The CDR3 contains 16 residues. The CDR3: CASSLVLAGGEETQYF. In DNA form, the CDR3 reads TGTGCCAGCAGCTTAGTTCTAGCGGGGGGGGAAGAGACCCAGTACTTC.

This clonotype was found many times. The gene calls are TRBV7-2 and TRBJ2-7, with TRBD1 matching 7 bases. Per germline, CDR1 SGHTA and CDR2 FQGNSA. The CDR3 is 15 residues long. The ends lost 7 bases at V and 0 bases at J; junction bases unmatched: 9. CDR3 amino acids: CASTLMTGSSYEQYF. The CDR3 DNA follows: TGTGCCAGCACCCTGATGACAGGGAGCTCCTACGAGCAGTACTTC.

This chain connects TRBV11-3 to TRBJ2-7; TRBD2 aligns across 14 bases. The junction had 10 bases not matched to a gene; V was cut back by 4 bases and J by 5 bases. The CDR3 sequence is 17 residues long. Germline CDR1 reads SGHNT; CDR2 reads YENEEA. CDR3 in DNA: TGTGCCAGCAGCTCCTCCGGGACTAGCGGGAGCTTAAACGAGCAGTACTTC. Amino acid sequence: CASSSSGTSGSLNEQYF.

This clonotype was counted many times. This rearrangement joins TRBV20-1 to TRBJ2-7, with TRBD2 matching over 8 bases. The CDR3 is made up of 15 amino acids. Per germline, CDR1 DFQATT and CDR2 SNEGSKA (reference sequence). Germline trimming cut 0 bases from V and 0 bases from J; bases unmatched to any gene: 4. The CDR3 DNA follows: TGCAGTGCTAGAGACTTAGCGGGGAGCTCCTACGAGCAGTACTTC. This sequence encodes CSARDLAGSSYEQYF.